The 23 T cell receptor beta chains listed next were all sequenced from one sample in a study of T cells in women clearing cervical HPV infection. TCRdb keeps only in-frame clones here, not all; method: immunoSEQ multiplex PCR. This sample's table reports under 45,000 clones. Sequenced input: blood buffy coat. These receptors were collected from a woman aged 18-70 years with a cervical HPV16 infection that either progressed to CIN3+ or cleared (not recorded which).

Worth noting for this clone: The read comes to an end 3 residues before the CDR3 does, leaving the germline J gene to fill in the end. V is TRBV20-1 and J is TRBJ1-2; D may be TRBD1 (6 bases). This CDR3 is built from 13 residues. V was pared by 8 bases and J by 0 bases, with 13 bases between. Germline CDR1 is DFQATT and CDR2 is SNEGSKA (reference sequence). CDR3 protein: CSSTDSSNYGYTF. The CDR3 bases that were read are TGCAGTAGTACGGACAGTTCTAACTATGGC.

In the case of this clone: Read sequence stops 3 residues before the CDR3 end, and the germline J gene provides the missing end. The chain has TRBV7-3 and TRBJ2-2; D unclear. The V gene lost 6 bases and the J gene lost 7 bases, with 6 bases spanning the gap. The CDR3 has 11 residues. The germline V gene encodes CDR1 SGHTA and CDR2 FQGTGA. The CDR3: CASRADGELFF. The sequenced part of the CDR3 DNA is TGTGCCAGCAGGGCGGACGGGGAG.

Details on this clone: The CDR3 goes on 3 residues after the read ends, and that part is filled in from the germline J gene. The chain couples TRBV7-2 to TRBJ2-5; D not resolved. Looked up from germline, CDR1 is SGHTA and CDR2 is FQGNSA. Between the trimmed V and J ends, which lost 5 bases and 5 bases, there was a span of 12 bases. This CDR3 region has 13 residues. CDR3 protein: CASSGEPQETQYF. Partial CDR3 DNA: TGTGCCAGCAGCGGTGAACCCCAGGAGACC.

On this clone: Coverage ceases 3 residues before the CDR3 finishes, and the germline J gene fills in the end. The gene calls are TRBV10-3 and TRBJ1-1, with D possibly being TRBD1 (6 bases). This CDR3 spans 16 amino acids. The ends were cut back, 0 bases at V and 4 bases at J, with 15 bases in the middle. The germline V gene encodes CDR1 ENHRY and CDR2 SYGVKD. The sequenced part of the CDR3 DNA is TGTGCCATCAGTGAGTCGATCTCGTCAGGGGTCACTGAA. Its protein is CAISESISSGVTE. Given in full, the CDR3 is CAISESISSGVTEAFF.

The chain's CDR3 is CASSLNGGGENTEAFF. The sequenced CDR3 bases are TGTGCCAGCAGCTTAAACGGGGGAGGGGAGAACACTGAA. The chain recombines TRBV7-3 with TRBJ1-1; maybe TRBD1 (5 bases). The DNA ends 3 residues before the CDR3 does, and the rest of the CDR3 is filled in from the germline J gene. The CDR3 is 16 amino acids. The V and J ends lost 1 base and 1 base respectively, with 13 bases between them. Germline assignment: CDR1 SGHTA and CDR2 FQGTGA.

A remark on this clone: Read sequence stops 3 residues before the CDR3 end, and the germline J gene provides the missing end. The rearrangement joins TRBV7-9 to TRBJ1-5; D unclear. The V and J ends lost 5 bases and 6 bases respectively, with 8 bases between them. This CDR3 has 12 residues. Germline CDR1 is SEHNR and CDR2 is FQNEAQ (reference sequence). Incomplete CDR3 DNA: TGTGCCAGCAGCCCCCGAGGTCAGCCC. Encoded protein: CASSPRGQP. The whole CDR3 is CASSPRGQPQHF.

A word on this clone: The read falls 3 residues short of the CDR3 end, and the missing part is taken from the germline J gene. The chain joins TRBV11-2 to TRBJ1-2; perhaps TRBD1 as D (5 bases). Trimming pared 5 bases from V and 7 bases from J, leaving 8 bases between. The germline CDR1 and CDR2 sequences are SGHAT and FQNNGV. This CDR3 spans 11 amino acids. CDR3 bases read: TGTGCCAGCAGCGCCGGGGGTGGC. Encoded protein: CASSAGGG. The whole CDR3 protein reads CASSAGGGYTF.

This CDR3 is CSVEVVRDEQFF. CDR3 bases read: TGCAGCGTTGAAGTAGTCCGTGATGAG. V is TRBV29-1 and J is TRBJ2-1, with D unclear. From the germline J gene comes the end of the CDR3, since the read stops 3 residues before it. CDR1 is SQVTM and CDR2 is ANQGSEA in the germline V gene. The CDR3 spans 12 residues. V shed 1 base and J shed 8 bases, with 9 bases lying between them.

Of note for this clone: The CDR3 end is not reached by the read, which stops 3 residues before it; the germline J gene fills it in. The chain combines TRBV30 with TRBJ1-4; no clear D gene. Germline values: CDR1 GTSNPN, CDR2 SVGIG (reference sequence). CDR3 length: 12 amino acids. The covered CDR3 bases are TGTGCCTGGAGCGAAACTTACCACGCA. This encodes CAWSETYHA. The whole CDR3 region reads CAWSETYHALFF. The full variable domain, completed using reference TRBV30 and TRBJ1-4, is SQTIHQWPATLVQPVGSPLSLECTVEGTSNPNLYWYRQAAGRGLQLLFYSVGIGQISSEVPQNLSASRPQDRQFILSSKKLLLSDSGFYLCAWSETYHALFFGSGTQLSVL.

About this clone: The CDR3 goes on 3 residues after the read ends, and that part is filled in from the germline J gene. The rearrangement links TRBV20-1 to TRBJ2-3; 11 nucleotides agree with TRBD2. The J segment lost 6 bases and the V segment lost 6 bases, leaving 11 bases of the junction unmatched. This CDR3 is built from 15 residues. Germline CDR1 DFQATT, CDR2 SNEGSKA (reference sequence). The CDR3 sequence is CSAHLAGGVADTQYF. Partial CDR3 DNA: TGCAGTGCCCACTTAGCGGGAGGGGTGGCGGATACG.

Worth noting for this clone: The CDR3 is cut off 3 residues early in the read; its end comes from the germline J gene. The same CDR3 also results from other DNA sequences found in this sample. The rearrangement links TRBV2 to TRBJ1-2; 8 bases line up with TRBD1. Losses at the gene ends were 4 bases for V and 6 bases for J; bases not matched to a gene: 4. The germline CDR1 and CDR2 sequences are SNHLY and FYNNEI. The CDR3 is 13 residues long. The DNA read from the CDR3 is TGTGCCAGCAGTGTAGACAGGGGCGATGGC. Amino acids: CASSVDRGDG. The whole CDR3 sequence reads CASSVDRGDGYTF. The variable domain in full, completed from reference TRBV2 and TRBJ1-2, reads EPEVTQTPSHQVTQMGQEVILRCVPISNHLYFYWYRQILGQKVEFLVSFYNNEISEKSEIFDDQFSVERPDGSNFTLKIRSTKLEDSAMYFCASSVDRGDGYTFGSGTRLTVV.

On this clone: The read is 3 residues too short to cover the CDR3 end, so that end is filled in from the germline J gene. The V gene is TRBV2, the J gene TRBJ2-5, with D possibly matching TRBD1 (6 bases). The CDR3 has 16 residues. The V gene lost 4 bases and the J gene lost 4 bases, with 19 bases spanning the gap. The germline CDR1 and CDR2 sequences are SNHLY and FYNNEI. This CDR3 reads CASSGGTFTRGETQYF. CDR3 DNA (partial): TGTGCCAGCAGTGGGGGGACATTTACGAGAGGAGAGACC.

A remark on this clone: Read coverage stops 3 residues before the CDR3 terminus; the germline J gene supplies the remainder. This chain uses TRBV7-4 with TRBJ2-2; weak D call: TRBD2 (6 bases). CDR3 size: 14 residues. CDR1 is SGHVT and CDR2 is SQSDAQ in the germline V gene. The sequenced CDR3 bases are TGTGCCAGCAGCCAATCGGCGGGGAATTCACCG. Protein sequence: CASSQSAGNSP. The whole CDR3 region reads CASSQSAGNSPLFF. Full variable domain (outside the CDR3, taken from reference TRBV7-4 and TRBJ2-2): GAGVSQSPRYKVAKRGRDVALRCDSISGHVTLYWYRQTLGQGSEVLTYSQSDAQRDKSGRPSGRFSAERPERSVSTLKIQRTEQGDSAVYLCASSQSAGNSPLFFGEGSRLTVL.

Concerning this clone itself: The read is 3 residues too short to cover the CDR3 end, so that end is filled in from the germline J gene. This chain joins TRBV30 and TRBJ2-7; D is possibly TRBD1 or TRBD2 (7 bases each). The CDR3 loop spans 16 amino acids. V lost 7 bases, J lost 4 bases, and 26 bases lay in between. CDR1 and CDR2 from the germline V gene are GTSNPN and SVGIG (reference sequence). CDR3: CALRRGEGTEGYEQYF. The part of the CDR3 DNA that was read is TGTGCCTTACGGAGAGGGGAGGGGACAGAGGGGTACGAG.

A note on this clone: The CDR3 is cut off 3 residues early in the read; its end comes from the germline J gene. The chain employs TRBV7-2 and TRBJ2-1; 7 bases line up with TRBD1. V was pared by 5 bases and J by 4 bases, with 8 bases of the junction left unmatched. The CDR3 consists of 15 residues. The germline gives CDR1 SGHTA, CDR2 FQGNSA. CDR3 DNA (partial): TGTGCCAGCAGCATGGGACAGAACAGATACAATGAG. It specifies CASSMGQNRYNE. The entire CDR3 sequence reads CASSMGQNRYNEQFF.

As for this clone: The read stops 3 residues short of the end of the CDR3; the missing end is completed from the germline J gene. The chain joins TRBV5-1 to TRBJ1-1; TRBD1 aligns across 10 bases. The CDR3 contains 15 residues. Trimming at V came to 2 bases and at J to 7 bases, leaving 8 bases not matched to a gene. The germline V gene has CDR1 SGHRS and CDR2 YFSETQ. The sequenced part of the CDR3 DNA is TGCGCCAGCAGCTTCAACCGGGACAGGGGCATTGAA. Translated, it gives CASSFNRDRGIE. The whole CDR3 reads CASSFNRDRGIEAFF.

Concerning this clone itself: The sequence runs out 3 residues before the end of the CDR3; the remainder is reconstructed from the germline J gene. The chain links TRBV6-1 to TRBJ1-4; possible D gene TRBD1, 5 bases. This CDR3 has 15 amino acids. Germline V gives CDR1 MNHNS, CDR2 SASEGT. This CDR3 is CASSDRVSGANVLFF. CDR3 DNA, as far as it was read: TGTGCCAGCAGTGACAGGGTCTCTGGGGCCAACGTA.

As for this clone: The read ends 3 residues before the CDR3 terminus; that terminus is restored from the germline J gene. V gene TRBV5-1 combines with J gene TRBJ1-1; 11 nucleotides line up with TRBD1. The CDR3 is 15 amino acids. V was pared by 4 bases and J by 3 bases, with 5 bases of the junction left unmatched. Germline lookup yields CDR1 SGHRS and CDR2 YFSETQ. CDR3 in amino acids: CASSPGQGAYTEAFF. CDR3 DNA (partial): TGCGCCAGCAGCCCAGGACAGGGGGCATACACTGAA.

For this clone: The read ends 3 residues shy of where the CDR3 ends; the end is completed using the germline J gene. This sequence joins TRBV7-3 and TRBJ1-2, with D possibly matching TRBD1 (6 bases). CDR1 is SGHTA, CDR2 FQGTGA, per germline. This CDR3 has 13 amino acids. The sequenced part of the CDR3 DNA is TGTGCCAGCAGCTTAGGCCAGGGGAGGGAA. This codes for CASSLGQGRE. The entire CDR3 protein is CASSLGQGREYTF.

With respect to this clone: The read comes to an end 3 residues before the CDR3 does, leaving the germline J gene to fill in the end. The rearrangement links TRBV7-9 to TRBJ2-4; TRBD1 matches at 9 bases. The germline V gene has CDR1 SEHNR and CDR2 FQNEAQ (reference sequence). The CDR3 covers 13 residues. CDR3 sequence reads: CASSVQGAYGQYF. The sequenced CDR3 bases are TGTGCCAGCAGCGTACAGGGGGCTTATGGT.

Turning to this clone: The CDR3 end is not reached by the read, which stops 3 residues before it; the germline J gene fills it in. The chain has TRBV5-6 and TRBJ2-7; TRBD1 matches at 8 bases. The CDR3 extends over 14 amino acids. The trim removed 4 bases at V and 4 bases at J, leaving 7 bases unmatched. Germline assignment: CDR1 SGHDT and CDR2 YYEEEE. CDR3 residues: CASSGTGTGYEQYF. CDR3 DNA, as far as it was read: TGTGCCAGCAGCGGGACCGGGACAGGTTACGAG.

On this clone: The observed sequence ends 3 residues before the CDR3 terminus, with the missing tail filled in from the germline J gene. The chain is built from TRBV2 and TRBJ2-1; TRBD2 matches at 8 bases. From germline, CDR1 is SNHLY and CDR2 FYNNEI. The V and J ends lost 8 bases and 4 bases, in that order; junction bases with no gene match: 7. CDR3 size: 14 residues. The covered CDR3 bases are TGTGCCAGCCACGGGACTAGGGTTTACAATGAG. Amino acids: CASHGTRVYNE. The full CDR3 protein is CASHGTRVYNEQFF.

About this clone: From the germline J gene comes the end of the CDR3, since the read stops 3 residues before it. The chain links TRBV5-1 to TRBJ2-7; 10 bases map to TRBD1. Germline V gene sequence: CDR1 SGHRS, CDR2 YFSETQ. The CDR3 is 15 amino acids. With 3 bases clipped from V and 3 bases from J, the junction kept 6 bases outside the gene matches. CDR3 bases read: TGCGCCAGCAGCTCCCGCGGACAGGGGGGCTACGAG. Its translation: CASSSRGQGGYE. The CDR3 in its entirety is CASSSRGQGGYEQYF.